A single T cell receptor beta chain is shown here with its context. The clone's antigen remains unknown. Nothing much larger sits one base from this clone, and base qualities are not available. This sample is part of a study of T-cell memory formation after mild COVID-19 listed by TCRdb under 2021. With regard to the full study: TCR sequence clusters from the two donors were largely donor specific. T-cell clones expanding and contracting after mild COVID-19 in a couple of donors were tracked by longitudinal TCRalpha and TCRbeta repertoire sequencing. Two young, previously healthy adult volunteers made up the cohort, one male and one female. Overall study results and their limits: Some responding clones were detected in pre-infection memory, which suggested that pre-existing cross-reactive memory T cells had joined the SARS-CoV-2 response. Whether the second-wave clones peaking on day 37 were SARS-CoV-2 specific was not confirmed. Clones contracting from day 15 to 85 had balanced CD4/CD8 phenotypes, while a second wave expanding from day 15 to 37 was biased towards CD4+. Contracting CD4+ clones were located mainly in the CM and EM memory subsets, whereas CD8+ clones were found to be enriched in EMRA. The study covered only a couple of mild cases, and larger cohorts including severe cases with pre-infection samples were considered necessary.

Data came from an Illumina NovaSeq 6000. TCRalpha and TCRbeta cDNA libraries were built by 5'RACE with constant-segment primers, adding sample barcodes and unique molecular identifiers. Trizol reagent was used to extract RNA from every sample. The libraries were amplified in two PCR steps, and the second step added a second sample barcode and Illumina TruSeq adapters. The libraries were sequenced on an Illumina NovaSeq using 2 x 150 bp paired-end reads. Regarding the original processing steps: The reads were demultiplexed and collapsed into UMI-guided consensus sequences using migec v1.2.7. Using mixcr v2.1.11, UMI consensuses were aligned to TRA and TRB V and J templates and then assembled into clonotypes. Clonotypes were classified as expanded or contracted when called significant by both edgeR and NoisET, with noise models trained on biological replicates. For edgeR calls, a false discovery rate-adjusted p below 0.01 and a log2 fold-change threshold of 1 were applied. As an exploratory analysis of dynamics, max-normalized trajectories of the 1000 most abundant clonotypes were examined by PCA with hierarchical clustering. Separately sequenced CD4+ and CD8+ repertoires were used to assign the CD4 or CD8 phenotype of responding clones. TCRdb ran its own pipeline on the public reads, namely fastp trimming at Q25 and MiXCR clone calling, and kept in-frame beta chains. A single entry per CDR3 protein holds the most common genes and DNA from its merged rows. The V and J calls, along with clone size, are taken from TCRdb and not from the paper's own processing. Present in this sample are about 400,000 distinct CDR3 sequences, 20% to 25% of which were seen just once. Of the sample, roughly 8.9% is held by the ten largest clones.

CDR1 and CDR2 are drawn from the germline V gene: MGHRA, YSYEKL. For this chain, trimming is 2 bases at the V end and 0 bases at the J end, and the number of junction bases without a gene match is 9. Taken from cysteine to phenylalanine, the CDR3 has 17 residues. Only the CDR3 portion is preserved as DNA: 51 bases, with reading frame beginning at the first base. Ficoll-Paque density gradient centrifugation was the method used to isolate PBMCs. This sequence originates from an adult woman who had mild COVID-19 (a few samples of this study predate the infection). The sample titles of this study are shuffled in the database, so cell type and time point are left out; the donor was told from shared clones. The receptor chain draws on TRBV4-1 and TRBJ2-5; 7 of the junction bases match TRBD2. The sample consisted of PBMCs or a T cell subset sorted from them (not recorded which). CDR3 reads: CASSQMGRGRYQETQYF. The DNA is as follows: TGCGCCAGCAGCCAAATGGGCCGCGGGAGATACCAAGAGACCCAGTACTTC.